What follows is one T cell receptor beta chain and its context. This clonotype was seen a single time. This clone's antigen is unknown. Per-base qualities were not stored, and no clone one base away is much larger. On its own, one read is weak support. Systemically healthy Caucasian individuals from Russia, 35 to 40 in total and aged roughly 6 to 100 years, were included as donors. About 10 milliliters of peripheral blood were drawn from each donor into EDTA-treated Vacutainer tubes. PBMCs were isolated by Ficoll-Paque density-gradient centrifugation, with at least 6 million obtained per sample. Total RNA was extracted from PBMCs with Trizol reagent, with at least 5.5 micrograms obtained per sample. For every donor, flow cytometry on a PBMC aliquot measured the percentage of naive CD45RAhigh/CD27high T cells. The library was generated by 5' RACE. The instrument was an Illumina HiSeq 2500. A second about 7 to 11 cycle PCR used a sample-barcoded 5' primer and a J-beta primer mix. A unique molecular identifier was introduced onto each TCR beta cDNA molecule by a template-switch 5' adaptor carrying 12 random nucleotides. Each sample yielded at least 2.5 million CDR3-containing paired-end reads. First-strand cDNA synthesis was performed from all RNA using the Mint cDNA synthesis kit, with priming by a TRBC-specific oligonucleotide. Following uracil-DNA glycosylase treatment, all cDNA underwent a first 18-cycle PCR with the universal primers M1SS and BC2_uni_R. On the study's bioinformatics: For normalization, 1 million high-quality reads were randomly selected from each sample, with every read carrying a distinct molecular identifier. Instead of being binned into consensus sequences, reads that shared molecular identifiers were thrown out. MiTCR, run with a Q25 quality threshold and the strictest error-elimination algorithm, handled CDR3 identification, clonotype clustering and error correction. A nonparametric unseen species model with Euler transformation was used to estimate a lower bound on total TCR beta diversity. TCRdb reprocessed the public reads (quality trimming at Q25 with fastp, clone calling with MiXCR) and kept in-frame beta chains. All rows with the same CDR3 protein become a single entry with the most common DNA and genes. The V and J calls come from TCRdb's annotation, not from the publication. The sample yields 1.5 million to 2 million distinct CDR3 sequences; roughly 27% were counted once. The ten largest account for less than 9.5% of the sample.

This specimen comes from a study of blood T cells in healthy people across ages (dated by TCRdb to 2015 to 2017). Background on the whole study: In model experiments, template switching captured about one uniquely barcoded TCR beta cDNA molecule for every two T cells. The study measured age-related changes in TCR beta repertoire diversity using deep sequencing normalized with unique cDNA molecular identifiers. The donors were divided into four age groups: young (average around 15 years), middle-aged (approximately 39), aged (approximately 64) and long-lived (about 79). To avoid experimental bias, donors of different ages were distributed randomly across sequencing lanes. Two additional independent replicas of 1 million unique cDNA reads from the same blood draw were analyzed for two donors (one aged 18 to 30 and one aged 80 or older). Overall study results and their limits: Estimates of total diversity based on one million sequenced T cells were considered lower bounds and underestimates. As age increased, observed TCR beta diversity per million T cells dropped in a roughly linear way, and a significant reduction was already evident by age about 40. Compared with the aged group, the long-lived group had more naive CD4+ T cells, fewer expanded clones and increased TCR diversity, suggesting age selection. Since profiling was done on bulk unsorted PBMCs, naive and antigen-experienced compartments could not be conclusively compared. A strong correlation was found between observed TCR beta diversity and the percentage of naive T cells measured by flow cytometry. The CMV infection status of donors was not known, potentially confounding age-related changes in expanded clonotypes.

The CDR3, cysteine through phenylalanine, is 14 amino acids long. This entry keeps only the CDR3 DNA: 42 bases, framed from base 1. Looking up the germline V gene yields CDR1 SGDLS and CDR2 YYNGEE. Cut back by 4 bases and 6 bases, the V and J ends lie 16 bases apart. Material: blood. This receptor was identified in a woman aged 30 to 39 in good health. The receptor chain draws on TRBV9 and TRBJ1-2; the D gene is perhaps TRBD1, from 6 matching bases. The nucleotide sequence reads TGTGCCAGCAGCCCCGAAAGGGGGAGCAATGGCTACACCTTC. Translation gives CASSPERGSNGYTF.